The present TCR beta chain was sequenced within a study of control samples from healthy donors and cancer patients. TCRdb's table, derived via immunoSEQ multiplex PCR, lists solely in-frame clones and lacks some. The table lists some 100,000 clones, approximately 80% of them singletons. The origin of this receptor is a woman in her twenties or thirties in good health. Sequencing input: blood.

This CDR3 reads CASSFGQGGQPQHF. Written as DNA, the CDR3 is TGCGCCAGCAGCTTCGGACAGGGTGGACAGCCCCAGCATTTT. V gene TRBV5-1 combines with J gene TRBJ1-5, with 8 bases identical to TRBD1. Germline V gene sequence: CDR1 SGHRS, CDR2 YFSETQ. The CDR3 covers 14 residues. V lost 2 bases to trimming and J lost 7 bases; unmatched junction nucleotides: 5. Looking up the rest from reference TRBV5-1 and TRBJ1-5 gives the full variable domain: KAGVTQTPRYLIKTRGQQVTLSCSPISGHRSVSWYQQTPGQGLQFLFEYFSETQRNKGNFPGRFSGRQFSNSRSEMNVSTLELGDSALYLCASSFGQGGQPQHFGDGTRLSIL.